One and the same sample provided the 4 T cell receptor beta chains below, sequenced in a study of brain T cells in children with intractable seizures. Sequencing used immunoSEQ multiplex PCR; TCRdb keeps in-frame clones, though not all of them. The sample has tens of thousands of clones, more than 75% seen once. The sequencing here drew on peripheral blood, taken at surgery. The receptor set was obtained from a girl aged 2-9 years with Rasmussen encephalitis and intractable seizures.

The chain uses TRBV30 and TRBJ1-2, with D tentatively TRBD1 (5 bases). The CDR3 contains 14 residues. V was pared by 3 bases and J by 8 bases, with 19 bases between. Looked up from germline, CDR1 is GTSNPN and CDR2 is SVGIG (reference sequence). CDR3 amino acids: CAWSASRTGGGYTF. The CDR3, as DNA: TGTGCCTGGAGCGCCTCCCGCACAGGAGGAGGCTACACCTTC.

This rearrangement joins TRBV28 to TRBJ1-5; D gene uncertain. This CDR3 region has 12 residues. From germline, CDR1 is MDHEN and CDR2 SYDVKM. V lost 1 base, J lost 11 bases, and 9 bases lay in between. The CDR3 sequence is CASSLYSTAQHF. In DNA, the CDR3 is TGTGCCAGCAGTTTATATTCCACGGCCCAGCATTTT. Filled out from reference TRBV28 and TRBJ1-5, the complete variable domain reads DVKVTQSSRYLVKRTGEKVFLECVQDMDHENMFWYRQDPGLGLRLIYFSYDVKMKEKGDIPEGYSVSREKKERFSLILESASTNQTSMYLCASSLYSTAQHFGDGTRLSIL.

The chain links TRBV5-6 to TRBJ1-6, with TRBD1 identical over 7 bases. This CDR3 is built from 16 residues. CDR1 and CDR2 (germline): SGHDT, YYEEEE. The V segment lost 0 bases and the J segment 11 bases; nucleotides outside the gene matches: 11. In nucleotides, the CDR3 is TGTGCCAGCAGCTTGGGGACGCCGGGACAGCGAGCACCCCTCCACTTT. Protein: CASSLGTPGQRAPLHF.

The chain employs TRBV28 and TRBJ1-2; D remains unclear. Trimming pared 4 bases from V and 8 bases from J, leaving 11 bases between. The CDR3 is 12 residues long. Germline lookup yields CDR1 MDHEN and CDR2 SYDVKM. CDR3: CASSSPAGGYTF. The CDR3 nucleotides read TGTGCCAGCAGTTCGCCGGCGGGCGGCTACACCTTC.